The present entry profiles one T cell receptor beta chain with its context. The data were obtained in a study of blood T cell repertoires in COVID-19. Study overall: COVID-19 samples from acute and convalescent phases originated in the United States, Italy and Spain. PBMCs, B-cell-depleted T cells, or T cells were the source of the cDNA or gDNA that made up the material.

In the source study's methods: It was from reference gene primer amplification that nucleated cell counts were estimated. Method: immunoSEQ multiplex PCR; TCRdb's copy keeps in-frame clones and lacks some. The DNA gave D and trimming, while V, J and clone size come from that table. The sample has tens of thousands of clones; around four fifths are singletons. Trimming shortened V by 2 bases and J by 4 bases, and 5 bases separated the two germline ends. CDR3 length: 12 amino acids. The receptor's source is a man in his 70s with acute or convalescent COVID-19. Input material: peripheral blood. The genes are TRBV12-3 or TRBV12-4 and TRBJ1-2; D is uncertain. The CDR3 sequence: CASSLTVYGYTF. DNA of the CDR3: TGTGCCAGCAGTTTAACGGTCTATGGCTACACCTTC.